The following is a T cell receptor beta chain sequence with its context. Its antigen is not known. These data originate in a study of human T cells and chemical hapten exposure. Sample time point: patch test 1, 2 weeks after DPC sensitization. Treatment here: therapeutic diphenylcyclopropenone sensitization with weekly scalp DPC. There are 16 residues in the CDR3. Between the trimmed V and J ends, which lost 0 bases and 1 base, there was a span of 11 bases. Germline V lookup: CDR1 LGHDT, CDR2 YNNKEL (reference sequence). The library tagged individual cDNA molecules with unique molecular identifiers. TCRdb independently ran MiXCR on the RACE reads; one entry per CDR3 protein. The table has around 52,000 distinct CDR3 sequences, about a tenth seen once. Overall study results and limits: While controls formed fewer of them, expanded TCRs formed significantly more large CDR3 similarity clusters.

This sequence was found in a woman in her 40s with alopecia areata. Some clones in this sample may be carry-over from other donors' samples. Sequenced here: whole blood, sampled in connection with sensitization to the hapten diphenylcyclopropenone (DPC). The chain is built from TRBV3-1 and TRBJ2-3, with a weak D call TRBD1 (6 bases). The CDR3 loop reads CASSQDIGGGTDTQYF. Written as DNA, the CDR3 is TGTGCCAGCAGCCAAGATATTGGGGGCGGCACAGATACGCAGTATTTT.